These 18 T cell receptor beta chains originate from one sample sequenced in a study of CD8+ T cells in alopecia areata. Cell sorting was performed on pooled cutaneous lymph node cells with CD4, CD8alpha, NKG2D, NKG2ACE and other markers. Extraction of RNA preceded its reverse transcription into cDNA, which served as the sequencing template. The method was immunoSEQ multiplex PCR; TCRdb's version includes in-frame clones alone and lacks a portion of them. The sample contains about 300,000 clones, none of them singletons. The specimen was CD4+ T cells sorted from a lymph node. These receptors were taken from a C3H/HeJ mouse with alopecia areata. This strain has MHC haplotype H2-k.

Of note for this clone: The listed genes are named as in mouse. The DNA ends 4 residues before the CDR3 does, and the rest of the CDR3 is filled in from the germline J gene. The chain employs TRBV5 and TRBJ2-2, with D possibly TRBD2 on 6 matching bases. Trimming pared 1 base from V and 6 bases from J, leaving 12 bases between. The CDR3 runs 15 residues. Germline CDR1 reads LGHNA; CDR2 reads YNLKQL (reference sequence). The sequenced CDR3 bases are TGTGCCAGCAGCCAAGTGGGGGAGCGGGCCGGG. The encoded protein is CASSQVGERAG. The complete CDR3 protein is CASSQVGERAGQLYF.

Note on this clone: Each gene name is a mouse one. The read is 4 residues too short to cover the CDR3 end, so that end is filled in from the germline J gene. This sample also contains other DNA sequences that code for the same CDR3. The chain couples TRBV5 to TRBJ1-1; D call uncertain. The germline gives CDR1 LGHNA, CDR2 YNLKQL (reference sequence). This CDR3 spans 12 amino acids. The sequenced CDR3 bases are TGTGCCAGCAGCCAAGTCAGGACA. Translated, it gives CASSQVRT. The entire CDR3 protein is CASSQVRTEVFF.

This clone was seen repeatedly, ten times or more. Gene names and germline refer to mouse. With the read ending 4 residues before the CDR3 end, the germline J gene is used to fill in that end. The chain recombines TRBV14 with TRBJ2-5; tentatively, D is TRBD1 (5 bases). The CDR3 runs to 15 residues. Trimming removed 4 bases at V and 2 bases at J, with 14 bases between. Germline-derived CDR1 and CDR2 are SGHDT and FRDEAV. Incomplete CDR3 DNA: TGTGCCAGCAGTCCTCAGGGTTTGAGCCAAGAC. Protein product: CASSPQGLSQD. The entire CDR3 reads CASSPQGLSQDTQYF. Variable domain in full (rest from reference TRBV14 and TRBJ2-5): EAGVTQSPRYAVLQEGQAVSFWCDPISGHDTLYWYQQPRDQGPQLLVYFRDEAVIDNSQLPSDRFSAVRPKGTNSTLKIQSAKQGDTATYLCASSPQGLSQDTQYFGPGTRLLVL.

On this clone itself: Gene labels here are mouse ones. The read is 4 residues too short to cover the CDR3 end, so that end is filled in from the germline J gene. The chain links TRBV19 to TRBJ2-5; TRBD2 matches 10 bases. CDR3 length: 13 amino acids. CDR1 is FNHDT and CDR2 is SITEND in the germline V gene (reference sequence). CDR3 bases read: TGTGCCAGCAGGGACTGGGGGTTAGAC. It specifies CASRDWGLD. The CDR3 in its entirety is CASRDWGLDTQYF.

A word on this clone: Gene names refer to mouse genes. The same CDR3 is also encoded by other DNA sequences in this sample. CDR3 amino acids: CASSIQGSNTEVFF. CDR3 bases read: TGTGCCAGCAGTATACAGGGATCAAACACA. This chain connects TRBV19 to TRBJ1-1; possible D gene TRBD1, 5 bases. With the read ending 4 residues before the CDR3 end, the germline J gene is used to fill in that end. The germline V gene has CDR1 FNHDT and CDR2 SITEND (reference sequence). Trimming removed 1 base at V and 0 bases at J, with 7 bases between. The CDR3 sequence is 14 residues long.

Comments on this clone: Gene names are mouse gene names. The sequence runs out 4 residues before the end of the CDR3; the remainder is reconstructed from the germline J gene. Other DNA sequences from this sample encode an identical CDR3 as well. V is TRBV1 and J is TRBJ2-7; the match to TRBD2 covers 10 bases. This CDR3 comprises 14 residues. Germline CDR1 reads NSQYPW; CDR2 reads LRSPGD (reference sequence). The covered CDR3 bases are TGCACCTGCAGTGCCCTGGGGGGGCGCGAT. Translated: CTCSALGGRD. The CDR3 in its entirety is CTCSALGGRDEQYF.

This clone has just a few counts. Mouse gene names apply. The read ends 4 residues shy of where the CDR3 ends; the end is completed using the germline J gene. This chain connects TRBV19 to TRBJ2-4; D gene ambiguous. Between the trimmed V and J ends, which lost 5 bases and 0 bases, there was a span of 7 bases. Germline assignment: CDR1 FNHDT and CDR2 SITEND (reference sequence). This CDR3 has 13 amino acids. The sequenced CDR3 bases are TGTGCCAGCAGGCAGATTAGTCAAAAC. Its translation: CASRQISQN. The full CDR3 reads CASRQISQNTLYF.

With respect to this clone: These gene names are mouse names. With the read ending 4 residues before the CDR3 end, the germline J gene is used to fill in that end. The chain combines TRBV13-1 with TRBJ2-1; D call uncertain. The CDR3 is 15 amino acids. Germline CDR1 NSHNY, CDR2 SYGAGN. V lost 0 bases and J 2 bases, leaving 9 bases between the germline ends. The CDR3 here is CASSDEAGDYAEQFF. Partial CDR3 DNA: TGTGCCAGCAGTGATGAGGCTGGAGACTATGCT.

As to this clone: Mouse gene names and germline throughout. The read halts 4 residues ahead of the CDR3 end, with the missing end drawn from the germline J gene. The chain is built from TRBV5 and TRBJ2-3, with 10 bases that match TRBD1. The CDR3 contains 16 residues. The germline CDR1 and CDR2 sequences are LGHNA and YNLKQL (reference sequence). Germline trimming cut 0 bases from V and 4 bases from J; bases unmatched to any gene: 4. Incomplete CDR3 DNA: TGTGCCAGCAGCCAAGACGACAGGGGGCGCCCAGAA. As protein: CASSQDDRGRPE. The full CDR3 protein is CASSQDDRGRPETLYF.

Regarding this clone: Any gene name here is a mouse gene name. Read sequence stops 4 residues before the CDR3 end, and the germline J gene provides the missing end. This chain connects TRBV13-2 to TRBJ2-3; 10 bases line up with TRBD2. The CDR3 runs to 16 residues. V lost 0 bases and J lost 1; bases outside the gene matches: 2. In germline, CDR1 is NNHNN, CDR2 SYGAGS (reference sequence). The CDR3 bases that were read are TGTGCCAGCGGTGATGGGGACTGGGGTCGTGCAGAA. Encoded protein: CASGDGDWGRAE. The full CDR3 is CASGDGDWGRAETLYF.

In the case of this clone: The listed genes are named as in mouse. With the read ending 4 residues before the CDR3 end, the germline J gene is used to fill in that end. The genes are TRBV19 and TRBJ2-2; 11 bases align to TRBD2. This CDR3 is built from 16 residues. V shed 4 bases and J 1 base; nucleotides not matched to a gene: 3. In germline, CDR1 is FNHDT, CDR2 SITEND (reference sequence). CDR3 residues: CASSQGLGGNTGQLYF. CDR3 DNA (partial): TGTGCCAGCAGTCAAGGACTGGGGGGAAACACCGGG. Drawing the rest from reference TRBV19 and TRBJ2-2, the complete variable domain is GGIITQTPKFLIGQEGQKLTLKCQQNFNHDTMYWYRQDSGKGLRLIYYSITENDLQKGDLSEGYDASREKKSSFSLTVTSAQKNEMAVFLCASSQGLGGNTGQLYFGEGSKLTVL.

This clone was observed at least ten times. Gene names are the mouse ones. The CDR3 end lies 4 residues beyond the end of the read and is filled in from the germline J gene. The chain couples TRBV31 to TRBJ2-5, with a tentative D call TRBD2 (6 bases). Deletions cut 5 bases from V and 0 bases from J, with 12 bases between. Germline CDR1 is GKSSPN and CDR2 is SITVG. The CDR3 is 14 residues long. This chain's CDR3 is CAWGLGVNQDTQYF. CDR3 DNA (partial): TGTGCCTGGGGATTGGGGGTTAACCAAGAC.

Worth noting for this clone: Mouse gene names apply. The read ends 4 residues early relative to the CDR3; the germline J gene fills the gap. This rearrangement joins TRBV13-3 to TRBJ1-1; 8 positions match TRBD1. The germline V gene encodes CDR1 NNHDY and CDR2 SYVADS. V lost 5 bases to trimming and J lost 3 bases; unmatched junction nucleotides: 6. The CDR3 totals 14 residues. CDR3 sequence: CASSPDREDTEVFF. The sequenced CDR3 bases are TGTGCCAGCAGCCCGGACAGGGAGGACACA.

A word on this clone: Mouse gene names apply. The part of the CDR3 DNA that was read is TGTGCCAGCAGTACCTGGGGGGAC. It specifies CASSTWGD. The whole CDR3 is CASSTWGDDYTF. The J gene is TRBJ1-2, the V gene TRBV19; D might be TRBD1 (5 bases). From the germline J gene comes the end of the CDR3, since the read stops 4 residues before it. This CDR3 spans 12 amino acids. Germline V gene sequence: CDR1 FNHDT, CDR2 SITEND (reference sequence).

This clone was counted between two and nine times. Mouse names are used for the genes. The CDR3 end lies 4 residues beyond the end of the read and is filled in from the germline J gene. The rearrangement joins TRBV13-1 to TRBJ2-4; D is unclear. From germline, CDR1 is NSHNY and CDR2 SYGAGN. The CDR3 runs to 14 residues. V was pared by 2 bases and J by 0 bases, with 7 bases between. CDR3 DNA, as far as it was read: TGTGCCAGCAGTGACAGTCCTAGTCAAAAC. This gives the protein CASSDSPSQN. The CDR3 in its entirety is CASSDSPSQNTLYF.

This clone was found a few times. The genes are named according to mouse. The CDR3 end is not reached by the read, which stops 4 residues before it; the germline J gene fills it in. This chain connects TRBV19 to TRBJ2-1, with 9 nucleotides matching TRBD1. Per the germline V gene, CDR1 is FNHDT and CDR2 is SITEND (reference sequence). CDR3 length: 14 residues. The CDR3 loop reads CASRTGTGIPEQFF. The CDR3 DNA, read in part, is TGTGCCAGCAGGACCGGGACAGGGATTCCT.

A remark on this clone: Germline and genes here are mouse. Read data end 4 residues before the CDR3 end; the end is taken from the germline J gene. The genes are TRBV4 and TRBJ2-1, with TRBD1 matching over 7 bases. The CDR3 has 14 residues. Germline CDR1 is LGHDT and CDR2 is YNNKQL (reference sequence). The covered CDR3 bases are TGTGCCAGCAGCCCCCGGGACAGTGGGGCT. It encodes CASSPRDSGA. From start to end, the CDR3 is CASSPRDSGAEQFF.

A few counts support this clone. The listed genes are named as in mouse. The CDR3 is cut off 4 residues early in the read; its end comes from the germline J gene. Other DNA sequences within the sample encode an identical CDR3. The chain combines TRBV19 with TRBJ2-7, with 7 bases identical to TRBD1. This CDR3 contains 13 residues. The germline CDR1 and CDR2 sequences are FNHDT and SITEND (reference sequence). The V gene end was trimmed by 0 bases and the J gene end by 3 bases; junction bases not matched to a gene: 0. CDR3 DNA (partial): TGTGCCAGCAGTATAGACAGGGGCTAT. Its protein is CASSIDRGY. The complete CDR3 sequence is CASSIDRGYEQYF.